Listed here are 22 T cell receptor beta chains from one sample, sequenced in a study of blood T cell repertoires in COVID-19. Profiling relied on immunoSEQ multiplex PCR, and the TCRdb table lists in-frame clones only, not all of them. The sample has 90,000 to 110,000 clones; about three quarters are singletons. Sequenced material: peripheral blood. These receptors were collected from a woman in her 70s with acute or convalescent COVID-19.

The V and J genes are TRBV19 and TRBJ1-1; unclear D gene. Germline CDR1 LNHDA, CDR2 SQIVND (reference sequence). Between the trimmed V and J ends, which lost 3 bases and 6 bases, there was a span of 5 bases. This CDR3 region has 11 residues. Here the CDR3 reads CASSISAEAFF. The CDR3 nucleotides read TGTGCCAGTAGTATTTCGGCTGAAGCTTTCTTT.

The J gene is TRBJ2-7, the V gene TRBV27; 9 nucleotides align to TRBD1. Germline loops: CDR1 MNHEY, CDR2 SMNVEV (reference sequence). Trimming removed 2 bases from V and 2 bases from J; junction bases left unmatched: 1. The CDR3 contains 14 residues. CDR3 bases: TGTGCCAGCAGTTTACGGACAGGGGCCTACGAGCAGTACTTC. This encodes CASSLRTGAYEQYF.

In its sample, this clone was seen a few times. V and J are TRBV9 and TRBJ2-5, with D maybe TRBD2 (6 bases). The CDR3 covers 14 residues. Germline CDR1 and CDR2: SGDLS and YYNGEE. Trimming shortened V by 2 bases and J by 1 base, and 9 bases separated the two germline ends. CDR3 DNA: TGTGCCAGCAGCGTCGCGGAGGGCCAAGAGACCCAGTACTTC. It encodes CASSVAEGQETQYF.

The chain links TRBV5-1 to TRBJ1-1; the D is unclear. The V gene's germline CDR1 is SGHRS and CDR2 YFSETQ. The V and J ends lost 7 bases and 5 bases respectively, with 15 bases between them. CDR3 length equals 13 residues. This CDR3 is CASREGVETEAFF. In DNA, the CDR3 is TGCGCCAGCCGGGAGGGAGTGGAAACTGAAGCTTTCTTT.

V usage is TRBV29-1 and J usage is TRBJ2-3, with D possibly TRBD1 on 5 matching bases. The CDR3 sequence is 13 residues long. Trimming took 7 bases from V and 0 from J, leaving 11 bases between them. Germline V gene data show CDR1 as SQVTM and CDR2 as ANQGSEA. The CDR3 region has the DNA TGCAGCGCCGCGACAGCTAGCACAGATACGCAGTATTTT. Its protein is CSAATASTDTQYF.

V usage is TRBV4-1 and J usage is TRBJ1-1; 10 nucleotides line up with TRBD1. J gave up 11 bases and V 5 bases, and 11 bases lay outside the gene matches. This CDR3 has 14 amino acids. Germline V gene sequence: CDR1 MGHRA, CDR2 YSYEKL. The CDR3 sequence is CASSWGGTGEGAFF. DNA for the CDR3: TGCGCCAGCAGCTGGGGCGGGACAGGGGAAGGGGCTTTCTTT.

The chain employs TRBV20-1 and TRBJ1-1; D is perhaps TRBD1 (5 bases). Germline CDR1 DFQATT, CDR2 SNEGSKA (reference sequence). The V end was cut by 3 bases, the J end by 9 bases, with 8 bases between. The CDR3 is 10 residues long. The DNA for the CDR3 is TGCAGTGCTAGTGCAGGGCAAGCTTTCTTT. This codes for CSASAGQAFF.

The chain has TRBV2 and TRBJ1-2, with D maybe TRBD1 (6 bases). The CDR3 spans 12 residues. V shed 2 bases and J shed 8 bases, with 9 bases lying between them. Germline V gene data show CDR1 as SNHLY and CDR2 as FYNNEI. The CDR3 coding sequence is TGTGCCAGCAGTGAAACAGGGTCCGGCTACACCTTC. This sequence encodes CASSETGSGYTF.

The chain has TRBV5-6 and TRBJ1-1; TRBD1 matches at 8 bases. This CDR3 is built from 14 residues. CDR1 and CDR2 from the germline V gene are SGHDT and YYEEEE. The ends lost 3 bases at V and 1 base at J; junction bases unmatched: 2. DNA for the CDR3: TGTGCCAGCAGCTCGACAGGGGAGAACACTGAAGCTTTCTTT. As protein: CASSSTGENTEAFF.

This clone was counted once. The CDR3 nucleotides read TGTGCCAGCAGCTCCCAAGCTTGGGACAGAAACACCGGGGAGCTGTTTTTT. Encoded protein: CASSSQAWDRNTGELFF. The genes are TRBV5-4 and TRBJ2-2, with 7 bases lining up with TRBD1. Germline V gene lookup returns CDR1 SGHNT and CDR2 YYREEE (reference sequence). V lost 3 bases, J lost 2 bases, and 10 bases stayed unmatched. The CDR3 is 17 residues long.

This clone was recorded many times. The CDR3 region has the DNA TGCGCCAGCAGCCCATACAGGGAGGGGACCGGGGAGCTGTTTTTT. Its translation is CASSPYREGTGELFF. The chain recombines TRBV4-1 with TRBJ2-2, with D perhaps matching TRBD2 (7 bases). CDR3 length: 15 residues. V was pared by 4 bases and J by 5 bases, with 14 bases between. CDR1 and CDR2 from the germline V gene are MGHRA and YSYEKL.

The rearrangement uses TRBV10-1 and TRBJ2-1, with D possibly matching TRBD2 (5 bases). Germline CDR1 is WNHNN and CDR2 is SYGVQD (reference sequence). The CDR3 covers 14 residues. The germline V and J ends were trimmed by 5 bases and 0 bases, with 8 bases remaining between them. CDR3 in DNA: TGCGCCAGCAGTAGAGGGAGCTCCTACAATGAGCAGTTCTTC. Translated: CASSRGSSYNEQFF.

The gene calls are TRBV7-9 and TRBJ2-5; D gene unclear. Germline assignment: CDR1 SEHNR and CDR2 FQNEAQ (reference sequence). CDR3 length: 14 amino acids. The germline V and J ends were trimmed by 0 bases and 4 bases, with 9 bases remaining between them. CDR3 in DNA: TGTGCCAGCAGCTTAGCGCGCGAGGTAGAGACCCAGTACTTC. Amino acids: CASSLAREVETQYF.

This clone was seen a single time. The chain links TRBV9 to TRBJ2-5; 7 nucleotides line up with TRBD1. J lost 1 base, V lost 0 bases, and 3 bases had no gene match. This CDR3 region has 15 residues. Germline values: CDR1 SGDLS, CDR2 YYNGEE. The CDR3 DNA reads TGTGCCAGCAGCGTAGACGGACAGGTCCAAGAGACCCAGTACTTC. Translating gives CASSVDGQVQETQYF.

The chain recombines TRBV6-2 or TRBV6-3 with TRBJ1-5, with D tentatively TRBD1 (5 bases). The germline V and J ends were trimmed by 4 bases and 6 bases, with 13 bases remaining between them. The CDR3 has 14 residues. Germline V gene lookup returns CDR1 MNHEY and CDR2 SVGEGT. The CDR3 DNA sequence: TGTGCCAGCAGTTTCGGCAGGGATGGTCAGCCCCAGCATTTT. Its protein is CASSFGRDGQPQHF.

By frequency in the sample, this clone is medium-sized. The chain couples TRBV15 to TRBJ2-3; 9 bases map to TRBD2. J was trimmed by 9 bases and V by 6 bases; bases with no gene match: 7. Germline CDR1 reads LNHNV; CDR2 reads YYDKDF (reference sequence). The CDR3 is 13 amino acids. The CDR3 coding sequence is TGTGCCACCAGTATAATAGCGGGGGAGACGCAGTATTTT. It yields the protein CATSIIAGETQYF.

The chain links TRBV11-2 to TRBJ2-2; 7 positions match TRBD1. Germline V gives CDR1 SGHAT, CDR2 FQNNGV. Unmatched junction bases numbered 8, after V lost 6 bases and J lost 4 bases. CDR3 size: 15 residues. The CDR3 spells CASRRDRVGTGELFF. The CDR3 DNA reads as TGTGCCAGCAGGCGTGACAGGGTGGGCACCGGGGAGCTGTTTTTT.

The sample holds a few counts of this clone. The V call is TRBV11-2, the J call TRBJ2-3; D is possibly TRBD2 (5 bases). V was pared by 1 base and J by 2 bases, with 10 bases between. The CDR3 contains 15 residues. CDR1 is SGHAT and CDR2 is FQNNGV in the germline V gene. The chain's CDR3 is CASSLAGIYTDTQYF. CDR3 in DNA: TGTGCCAGCAGCTTAGCGGGGATATACACAGATACGCAGTATTTT.

Only a few counts were recorded for this clone. The chain joins TRBV5-1 to TRBJ2-3, with D possibly TRBD1 on 5 matching bases. Trimming pared 3 bases from V and 2 bases from J, leaving 16 bases between. The CDR3 has 16 residues. Germline V CDR1 and CDR2: SGHRS, YFSETQ. The CDR3 DNA follows: TGCGCCAGCAGCTCTGGAAGGGGAAGGGACACAGATACGCAGTATTTT. It codes for CASSSGRGRDTDTQYF. The full variable domain, with the rest looked up from reference TRBV5-1 and TRBJ2-3, is KAGVTQTPRYLIKTRGQQVTLSCSPISGHRSVSWYQQTPGQGLQFLFEYFSETQRNKGNFPGRFSGRQFSNSRSEMNVSTLELGDSALYLCASSSGRGRDTDTQYFGPGTRLTVL.

This chain uses TRBV7-2 with TRBJ1-2; 8 bases are a match to TRBD1. V trimming: 5 bases; J trimming: 5 bases; junction bases outside the gene matches: 10. This CDR3 has 15 residues. Germline V gives CDR1 SGHTA, CDR2 FQGNSA. The CDR3 reads CASSPPDRALYGYTF. The CDR3 DNA reads TGTGCCAGCAGCCCCCCGGACAGGGCGCTATATGGCTACACCTTC.

This clone was observed a few times. J is TRBJ1-1 and V is TRBV2; 7 bases line up with TRBD1. The junction had 5 bases not matched to a gene; V was cut back by 6 bases and J by 4 bases. The germline V gene encodes CDR1 SNHLY and CDR2 FYNNEI. The CDR3 is 13 residues long. DNA for the CDR3: TGTGCCAGCAGAACAGGGGCGAGCACTGAAGCTTTCTTT. Protein: CASRTGASTEAFF.

V gene TRBV27 combines with J gene TRBJ1-1; 7 nucleotides match TRBD1. CDR3 length: 13 residues. CDR1 MNHEY and CDR2 SMNVEV come from the germline V gene (reference sequence). The ends lost 5 bases at V and 10 bases at J; junction bases unmatched: 10. The chain's CDR3 is CASSPGTAEIAFF. Written as DNA, the CDR3 is TGTGCCAGCAGTCCCGGGACAGCCGAAATAGCTTTCTTT.